A single T cell receptor beta chain is shown here with its context. The data are from a study of T cells expressing NK-cell markers. TCRdb reprocessed the 5' RACE reads and stores each CDR3 protein as one record, lacking DNA. This table holds 120,000 to 150,000 distinct CDR3 sequences. This CDR3 comprises 15 residues. The germline V gene has CDR1 KGHSH and CDR2 LQKENI. This receptor was taken from a young man in good health. Material: blood T cells: a sorted CD56 or NKG2C T cell subset, CD4+ or CD8+ T cells, or bulk PBMC T cells (not recorded which). The rearrangement links TRBV18 to TRBJ2-3. CDR3 amino acids: CASSPREGGTDTQYF.